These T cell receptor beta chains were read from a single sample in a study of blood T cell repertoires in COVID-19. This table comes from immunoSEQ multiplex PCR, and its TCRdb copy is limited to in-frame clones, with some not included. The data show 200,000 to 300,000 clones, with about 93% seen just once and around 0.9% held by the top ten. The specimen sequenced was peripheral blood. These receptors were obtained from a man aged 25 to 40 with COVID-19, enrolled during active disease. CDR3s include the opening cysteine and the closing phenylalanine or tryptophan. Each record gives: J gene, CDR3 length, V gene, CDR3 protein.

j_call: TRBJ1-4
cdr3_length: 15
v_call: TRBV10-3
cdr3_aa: CAISPEGATNEKLFF

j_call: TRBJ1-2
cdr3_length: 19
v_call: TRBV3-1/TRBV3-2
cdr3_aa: CASSQEGEWGLGLPYGYTF

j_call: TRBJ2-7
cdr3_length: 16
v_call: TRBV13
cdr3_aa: CASSLGPRTGIYEQYF

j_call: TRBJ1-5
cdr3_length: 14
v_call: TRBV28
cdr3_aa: CASSLLRGVQPQHF

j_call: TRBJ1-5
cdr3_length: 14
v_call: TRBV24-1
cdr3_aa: CATSDFWRNQPQHF

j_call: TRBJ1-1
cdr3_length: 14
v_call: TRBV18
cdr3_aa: CASSGTGRNTEAFF

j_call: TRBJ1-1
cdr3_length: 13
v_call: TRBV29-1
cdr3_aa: CSAPGGRYTEAFF

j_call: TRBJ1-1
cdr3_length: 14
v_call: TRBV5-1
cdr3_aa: CASSFQVGHTEAFF

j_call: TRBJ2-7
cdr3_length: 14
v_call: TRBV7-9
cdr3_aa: CASSFQGSSYEQYF

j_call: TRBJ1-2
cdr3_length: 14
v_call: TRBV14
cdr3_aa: CASSQGQGIYGYTF

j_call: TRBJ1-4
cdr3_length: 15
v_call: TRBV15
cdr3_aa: CATSNPGLTNEKLFF

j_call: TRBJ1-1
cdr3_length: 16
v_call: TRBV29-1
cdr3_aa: CSVEHWTGLLGTEAFF

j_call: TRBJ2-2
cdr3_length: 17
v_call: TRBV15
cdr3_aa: CATSSLLGLGAGGELFF

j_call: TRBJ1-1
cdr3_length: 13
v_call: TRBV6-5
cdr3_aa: CASSLLQGTEAFF

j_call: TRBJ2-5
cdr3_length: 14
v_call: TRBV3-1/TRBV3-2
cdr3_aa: CASSQTGEWETQYF

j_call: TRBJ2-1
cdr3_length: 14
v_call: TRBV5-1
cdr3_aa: CASSLTGAGREQFF

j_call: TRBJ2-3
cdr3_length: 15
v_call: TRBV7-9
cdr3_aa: CASNLGGVSTDTQYF

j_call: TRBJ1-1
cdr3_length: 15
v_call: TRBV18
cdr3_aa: CASSPGTQTNTEAFF

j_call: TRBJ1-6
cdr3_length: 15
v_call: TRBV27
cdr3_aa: CASSLGGASDSPLHF

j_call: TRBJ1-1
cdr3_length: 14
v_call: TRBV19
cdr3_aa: CASSINTGGTEAFF

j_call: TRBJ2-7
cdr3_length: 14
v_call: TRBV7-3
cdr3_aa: CASSLGYGGYEQYF

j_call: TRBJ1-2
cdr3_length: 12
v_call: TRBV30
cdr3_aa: CAWSLQGGGYTF

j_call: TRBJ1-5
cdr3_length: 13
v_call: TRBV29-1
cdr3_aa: CSVVTGDPGPQHF

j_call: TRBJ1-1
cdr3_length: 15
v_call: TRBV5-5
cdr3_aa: CASSYWTGSGTEAFF

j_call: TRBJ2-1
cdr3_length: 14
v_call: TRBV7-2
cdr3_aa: CASSFSGGASEQFF

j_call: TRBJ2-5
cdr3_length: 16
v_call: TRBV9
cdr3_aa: CASSVDETGPQETQYF

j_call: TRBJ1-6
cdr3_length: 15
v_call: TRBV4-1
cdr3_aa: CASSRTGEEDSPLHF

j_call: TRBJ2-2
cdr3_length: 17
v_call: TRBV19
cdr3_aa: CASTLEGQYPNTGELFF

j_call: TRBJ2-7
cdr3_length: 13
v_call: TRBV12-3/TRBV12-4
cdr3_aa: CASSQGTANEQYF

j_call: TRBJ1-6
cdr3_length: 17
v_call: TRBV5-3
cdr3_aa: CARSLAGGTSYNSPLHF

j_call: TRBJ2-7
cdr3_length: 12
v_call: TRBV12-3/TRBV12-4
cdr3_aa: CASSVQRYEQYF

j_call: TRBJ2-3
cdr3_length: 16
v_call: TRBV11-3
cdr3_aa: CASSSGLAADTDTQYF

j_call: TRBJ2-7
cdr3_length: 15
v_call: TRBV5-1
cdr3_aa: CASSLGGRSLGEQYF

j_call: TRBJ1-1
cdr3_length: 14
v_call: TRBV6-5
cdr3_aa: CASAPPGGSAEAFF

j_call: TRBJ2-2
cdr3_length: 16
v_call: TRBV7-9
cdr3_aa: CASSLPEGRNTGELFF

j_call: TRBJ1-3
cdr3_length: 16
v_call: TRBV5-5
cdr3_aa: CASSRPGEKLGNTIYF

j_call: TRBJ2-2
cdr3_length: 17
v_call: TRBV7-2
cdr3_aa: CASSLRTSGGAAGELFF

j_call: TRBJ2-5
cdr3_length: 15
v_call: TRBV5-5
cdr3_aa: CASSLEATVQETQYF

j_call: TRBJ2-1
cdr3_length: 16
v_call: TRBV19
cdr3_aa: CATARTGELSYNEQFF

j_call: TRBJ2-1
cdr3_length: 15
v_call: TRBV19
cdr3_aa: CASSVSGGTYNEQFF

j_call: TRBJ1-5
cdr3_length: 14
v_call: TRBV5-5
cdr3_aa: CASSLEPLVQPQHF

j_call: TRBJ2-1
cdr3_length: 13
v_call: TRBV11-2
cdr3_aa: CASSLVGYNEQFF

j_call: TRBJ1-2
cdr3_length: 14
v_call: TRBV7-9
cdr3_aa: CASSPQGDRQGYTF

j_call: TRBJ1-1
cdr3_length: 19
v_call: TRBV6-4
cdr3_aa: CASSAPDLNFRGSCTEAFF

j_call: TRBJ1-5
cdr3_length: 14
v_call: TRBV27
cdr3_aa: CASSERYSNQPQHF

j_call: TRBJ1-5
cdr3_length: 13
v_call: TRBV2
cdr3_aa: CASTPTPGPPQHF

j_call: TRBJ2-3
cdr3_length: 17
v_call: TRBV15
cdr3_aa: CATSRGGTSGVTDTQYF

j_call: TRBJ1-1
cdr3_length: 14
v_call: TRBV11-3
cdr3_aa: CASSLDVGDTEAFF

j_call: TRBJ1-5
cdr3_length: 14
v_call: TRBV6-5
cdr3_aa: CASSPGGGRQPQHF

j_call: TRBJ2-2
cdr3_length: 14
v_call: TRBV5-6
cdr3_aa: CASSPRGVTGELFF

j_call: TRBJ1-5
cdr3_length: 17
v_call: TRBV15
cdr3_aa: CATSRAPTGVGNQPQHF

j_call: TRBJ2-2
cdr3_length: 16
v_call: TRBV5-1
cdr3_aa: CASTHLVGGNTGELFF

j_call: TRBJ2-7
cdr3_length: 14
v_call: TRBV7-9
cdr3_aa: CASGQGLRTYEQYF

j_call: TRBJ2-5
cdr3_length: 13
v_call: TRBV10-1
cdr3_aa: CASSSGTQETQYF

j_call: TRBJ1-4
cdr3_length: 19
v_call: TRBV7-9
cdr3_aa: CASSSSRLGAGGFNEKLFF

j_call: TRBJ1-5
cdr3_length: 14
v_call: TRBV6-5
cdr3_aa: CASSRTDTAQPQHF

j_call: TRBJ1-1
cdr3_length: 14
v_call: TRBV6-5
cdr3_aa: CASSQQGGKGEAFF

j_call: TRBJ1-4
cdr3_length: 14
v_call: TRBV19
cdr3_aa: CASSIAQGNEKLFF

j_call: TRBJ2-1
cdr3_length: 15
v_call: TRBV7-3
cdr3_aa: CASSLNGGIYNEQFF

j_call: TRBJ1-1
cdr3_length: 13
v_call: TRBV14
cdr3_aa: CASSQDRETEAFF